Included here is one T cell receptor (beta chain) sequence, with context. Antigen unknown. The data are from a study of OX40 agonist ivuxolimab in advanced cancers. Whole-study results and caveats: No antigen was identified for the clonally expanded peripheral T cells. Averaging showed that CD8+ T cells had more expanded clones than CD4+ did.

The repertoire was sequenced with immunoSEQ multiplex PCR; TCRdb's copy has only in-frame clones and lacks some. Of 15,000 to 25,000 clones detected, around 68% appear once; the ten largest clones hold about 13%. Trimming removed 5 bases at V and 5 bases at J, with 19 bases between. Germline V gene lookup returns CDR1 LGHNA and CDR2 YSLEER. This CDR3 contains 15 residues. This TCR was sampled from an adult with an advanced solid tumor such as melanoma, head and neck, liver or kidney cancer. The material was CD4+ or CD8+ T cells sorted from blood, obtained in a trial of the OX40 agonist ivuxolimab. The chain links TRBV4-3 to TRBJ2-7, with D possibly being TRBD1 (6 bases). CDR3 coding DNA: TGCGCCAGCAGCGAAGGTGGGGGCTATTGGGACGAGCAGTACTTC. This codes for CASSEGGGYWDEQYF.